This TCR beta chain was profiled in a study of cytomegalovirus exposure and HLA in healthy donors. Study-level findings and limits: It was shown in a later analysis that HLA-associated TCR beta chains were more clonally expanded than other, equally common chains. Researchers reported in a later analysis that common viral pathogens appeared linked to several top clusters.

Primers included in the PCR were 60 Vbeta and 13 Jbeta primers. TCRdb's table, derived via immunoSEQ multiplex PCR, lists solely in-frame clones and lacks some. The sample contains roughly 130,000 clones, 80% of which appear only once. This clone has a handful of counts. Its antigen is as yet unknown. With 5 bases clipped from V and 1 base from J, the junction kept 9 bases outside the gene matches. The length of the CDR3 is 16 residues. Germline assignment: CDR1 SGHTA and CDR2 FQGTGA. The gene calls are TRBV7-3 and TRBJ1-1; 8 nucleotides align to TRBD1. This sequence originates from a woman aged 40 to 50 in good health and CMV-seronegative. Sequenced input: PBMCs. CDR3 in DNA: TGTGCCAGCAGCCCCCAGGGGGCAGGGACGAACACTGAAGCTTTCTTT. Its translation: CASSPQGAGTNTEAFF. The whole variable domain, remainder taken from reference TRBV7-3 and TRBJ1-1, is GAGVSQTPSNKVTEKGKYVELRCDPISGHTALYWYRQSLGQGPEFLIYFQGTGAADDSGLPNDRFFAVRPEGSVSTLKIQRTERGDSAVYLCASSPQGAGTNTEAFFGQGTRLTVV.